Below are 16 T cell receptor beta chains sequenced from a single sample in a study of metastatic and nonmetastatic thyroid tumors. Using MiXCR, TCRdb re-called clones from the PCR reads. The sample yields 25,000 to 35,000 clones, 25% to 35% seen once. Every patient was untreated before thyroid surgery. Sequencing was performed on blood. The receptors here all came from a female donor with papillary thyroid cancer or a benign thyroid nodule (not recorded which). Some clones in this sample may be carry-over from other donors' samples.

This clone was detected only once. The chain is built from TRBV5-1 and TRBJ1-2; D may be TRBD1 (6 bases). The germline V gene encodes CDR1 SGHRS and CDR2 YFSETQ. The CDR3 runs to 14 residues. Trimming pared 1 base from V and 4 bases from J, leaving 11 bases between. Written as DNA, the CDR3 is TGCGCCAGCAGCTTGCCAGGACAGACCTATGGCTACACCTTC. This codes for CASSLPGQTYGYTF.

CDR3 loop: CASSLAGGTEQYF. In DNA form, the CDR3 reads TGCGCCAGCAGCCTAGCGGGAGGGACCGAGCAGTACTTC. The chain links TRBV5-1 to TRBJ2-7; 12 positions match TRBD2. The CDR3 runs 13 residues. CDR1 and CDR2 from the germline V gene are SGHRS and YFSETQ. V dropped 4 bases and J dropped 6; count of bases not matched to a gene: 2.

The rearrangement links TRBV27 to TRBJ2-6, with TRBD1 matching over 10 bases. This CDR3 has 17 amino acids. CDR1 and CDR2 (germline): MNHEY, SMNVEV (reference sequence). The trim removed 6 bases at V and 0 bases at J, leaving 5 bases unmatched. The CDR3 is CASRPGQGVSGANVLTF. The CDR3 DNA sequence: TGTGCCAGCAGACCCGGACAGGGGGTCTCTGGGGCCAACGTCCTGACTTTC.

V usage is TRBV20-1 and J usage is TRBJ2-7; possibly TRBD2 for D (5 bases). CDR3 length equals 15 residues. Trimming pared 5 bases from V and 3 bases from J, leaving 20 bases between. Germline values: CDR1 DFQATT, CDR2 SNEGSKA (reference sequence). The CDR3 protein is CSAEHSNLGDYEQYF. DNA of the CDR3: TGCAGTGCTGAACACAGCAATTTGGGAGACTACGAGCAGTACTTC.

This clone was recorded at least ten times. The chain uses TRBV4-3 and TRBJ2-1, with D unresolved. This CDR3 is 16 amino acids long. The V gene's germline CDR1 is LGHNA and CDR2 YSLEER. V was trimmed by 0 bases and J by 6 bases, leaving 15 bases between them. CDR3 region: CASSQDAVASGNEQFF. The CDR3 DNA reads TGCGCCAGCAGCCAAGATGCGGTAGCATCAGGCAATGAGCAGTTCTTC.

The V call is TRBV2, the J call TRBJ2-1; 9 bases agree with TRBD2. This CDR3 has 17 amino acids. The germline V gene encodes CDR1 SNHLY and CDR2 FYNNEI. V lost 3 bases to trimming and J lost 2 bases; unmatched junction nucleotides: 8. Written as DNA, the CDR3 is TGTGCCAGCAGTGATCGAGCGGGAGGTAGGACCTACAATGAGCAGTTCTTC. The encoded protein is CASSDRAGGRTYNEQFF.

Remarks on this clone: This may stem from a read error, because a much larger clone lies one nucleotide away. The rearrangement links TRBV5-6 to TRBJ1-4; no reliable D call. This CDR3 has 16 amino acids. Deletions cut 1 base from V and 8 bases from J, with 18 bases between. The V gene's germline CDR1 is SGHDT and CDR2 YYEEEE. CDR3 residues: CASSLYEKSSWEKLFF. For the CDR3, the DNA is TGTGCCAGCAGCTTGTATGAAAAGTCCTCGTGGGAAAAACTGTTTTTT.

This clone was seen ten or more times. The chain recombines TRBV5-1 with TRBJ2-3; 7 bases agree with TRBD1. From germline, CDR1 is SGHRS and CDR2 YFSETQ. This CDR3 is built from 19 residues. The trim removed 5 bases at V and 0 bases at J, leaving 18 bases unmatched. The CDR3: CASRQGPRQAQTSTDTQYF. In nucleotides, the CDR3 is TGCGCCAGCAGACAGGGGCCCCGACAGGCCCAGACTAGCACAGATACGCAGTATTTT. Full variable domain (rest looked up from reference TRBV5-1 and TRBJ2-3): KAGVTQTPRYLIKTRGQQVTLSCSPISGHRSVSWYQQTPGQGLQFLFEYFSETQRNKGNFPGRFSGRQFSNSRSEMNVSTLELGDSALYLCASRQGPRQAQTSTDTQYFGPGTRLTVL.

This clone was recorded many times. This chain connects TRBV7-3 to TRBJ2-1; 7 nucleotides line up with TRBD2. The germline V gene has CDR1 SGHTA and CDR2 FQGTGA. V gave up 4 bases and J gave up 10 bases; unmatched junction bases: 7. CDR3 length: 13 residues. CDR3 amino acids: CASSSKAGREQFF. The CDR3 DNA follows: TGTGCCAGCAGCTCGAAAGCGGGAAGGGAGCAGTTCTTC.

Many counts were recorded for this clone. Given a much more abundant clone one base away, this may be a read error. Since the CDR3 does not end with the conserved phenylalanine or tryptophan, this likely comes from a read error. This sequence joins TRBV28 and TRBJ1-6; 8 bases align to TRBD1. Germline values: CDR1 MDHEN, CDR2 SYDVKM. After removal of 6 bases from V and 9 bases from J, the junction contained 7 bases not matched to a gene. CDR3 length: 14 amino acids. The CDR3 DNA reads as TGTGCCAGCAGACTAGGCGACAGGGGTTCACCCCTCCACTCT. Encoded protein: CASRLGDRGSPLHS.

The chain links TRBV10-1 to TRBJ2-2; D is ambiguous. The V gene lost 9 bases and the J gene lost 4 bases, with 12 bases spanning the gap. The CDR3 has 13 residues. CDR1 WNHNN and CDR2 SYGVQD come from the germline V gene (reference sequence). The CDR3 region has the DNA TGCGCCAGTACCGACCCCTTCACCGGGGAGCTGTTTTTT. Its translation: CASTDPFTGELFF.

This clone was observed many times. The CDR3 DNA reads as TGTGCCAGCAGTTCATCTTACAGGGAGTACGAGCAGTACTTC. Translated, it gives CASSSSYREYEQYF. V and J are TRBV6-1 and TRBJ2-7, with D tentatively TRBD1 (6 bases). Germline CDR1 MNHNS, CDR2 SASEGT. The CDR3 consists of 14 residues. V lost 5 bases to trimming and J lost 4 bases, with 15 bases between them.

This clone has only a few counts. Germline and junction disagree at one end, which may indicate a read error. The J gene is TRBJ1-1, the V gene TRBV6-1; D ambiguous. CDR1 and CDR2 (germline): MNHNS, SASEGT. The CDR3 sequence is 13 residues long. This CDR3 reads CAISDGRPTEAFF. CDR3 nucleotides: TGTGCCATCAGTGATGGGCGCCCCACTGAAGCTTTCTTT.

In its sample, this clone ranks as medium-sized. The V call is TRBV30, the J call TRBJ2-7, with 9 bases matching TRBD1. Germline V gene sequence: CDR1 GTSNPN, CDR2 SVGIG (reference sequence). V was clipped by 3 bases and J by 6 bases; unmatched bases: 9. CDR3 length equals 14 residues. CDR3 coding DNA: TGTGCCTGGAGGAGGGACAGGGCCCGTCCCGAGCAGTACTTC. This sequence encodes CAWRRDRARPEQYF. Full variable domain (missing parts from reference TRBV30 and TRBJ2-7): SQTIHQWPATLVQPVGSPLSLECTVEGTSNPNLYWYRQAAGRGLQLLFYSVGIGQISSEVPQNLSASRPQDRQFILSSKKLLLSDSGFYLCAWRRDRARPEQYFGPGTRLTVT.

This clone has a count of ten or more. The chain links TRBV13 to TRBJ2-6; D is uncertain. CDR1 and CDR2 (germline): PRHDT, FYEKMQ (reference sequence). The CDR3 covers 15 residues. V dropped 2 bases and J dropped 1 base, with 6 bases sitting between them. The DNA of the CDR3 is TGTGCCAGCAGCTTACCTGGGTCTGGGGCCAACGTCCTGACTTTC. Translating gives CASSLPGSGANVLTF.

This chain joins TRBV30 and TRBJ2-1; weak D call: TRBD2 (5 bases). V shed 4 bases and J shed 4 bases, with 20 bases lying between them. Germline CDR1 is GTSNPN and CDR2 is SVGIG (reference sequence). CDR3 length: 16 amino acids. The CDR3: CAWNSAASSFYNEQFF. Here the CDR3 DNA reads TGTGCCTGGAATAGTGCGGCTAGCAGTTTTTACAATGAGCAGTTCTTC. The full variable domain, with the rest looked up from reference TRBV30 and TRBJ2-1, is SQTIHQWPATLVQPVGSPLSLECTVEGTSNPNLYWYRQAAGRGLQLLFYSVGIGQISSEVPQNLSASRPQDRQFILSSKKLLLSDSGFYLCAWNSAASSFYNEQFFGPGTRLTVL.